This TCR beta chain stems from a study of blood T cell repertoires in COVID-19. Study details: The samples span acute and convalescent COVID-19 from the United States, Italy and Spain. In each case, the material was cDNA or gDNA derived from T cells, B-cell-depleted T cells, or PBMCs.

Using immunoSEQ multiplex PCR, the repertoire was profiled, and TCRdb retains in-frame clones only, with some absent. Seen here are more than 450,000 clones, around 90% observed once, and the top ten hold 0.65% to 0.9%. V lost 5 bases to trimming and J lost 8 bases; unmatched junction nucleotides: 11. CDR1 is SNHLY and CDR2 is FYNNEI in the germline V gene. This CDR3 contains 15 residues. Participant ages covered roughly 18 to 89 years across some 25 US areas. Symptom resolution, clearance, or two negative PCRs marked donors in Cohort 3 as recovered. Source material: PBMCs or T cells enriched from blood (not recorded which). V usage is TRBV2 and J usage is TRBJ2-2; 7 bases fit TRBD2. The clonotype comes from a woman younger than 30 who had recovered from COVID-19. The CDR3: CASSRRTRTSGELFF. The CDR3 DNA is TGTGCCAGCAGTCGGCGGACTAGAACGTCGGGGGAGCTGTTTTTT.